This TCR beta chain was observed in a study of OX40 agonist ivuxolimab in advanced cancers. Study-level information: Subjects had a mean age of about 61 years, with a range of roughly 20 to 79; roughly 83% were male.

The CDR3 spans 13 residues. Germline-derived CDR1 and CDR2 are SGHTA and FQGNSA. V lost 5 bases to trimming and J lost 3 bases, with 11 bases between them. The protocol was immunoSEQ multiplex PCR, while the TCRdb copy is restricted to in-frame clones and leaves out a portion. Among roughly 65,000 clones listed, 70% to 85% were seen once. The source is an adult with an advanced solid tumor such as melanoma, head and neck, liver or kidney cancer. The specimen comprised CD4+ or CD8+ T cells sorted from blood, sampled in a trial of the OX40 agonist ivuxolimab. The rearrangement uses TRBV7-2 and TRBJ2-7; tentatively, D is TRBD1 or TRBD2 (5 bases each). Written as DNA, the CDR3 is TGTGCCAGCAGCCCCGGGACCGACTACGAGCAGTACTTC. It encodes CASSPGTDYEQYF.